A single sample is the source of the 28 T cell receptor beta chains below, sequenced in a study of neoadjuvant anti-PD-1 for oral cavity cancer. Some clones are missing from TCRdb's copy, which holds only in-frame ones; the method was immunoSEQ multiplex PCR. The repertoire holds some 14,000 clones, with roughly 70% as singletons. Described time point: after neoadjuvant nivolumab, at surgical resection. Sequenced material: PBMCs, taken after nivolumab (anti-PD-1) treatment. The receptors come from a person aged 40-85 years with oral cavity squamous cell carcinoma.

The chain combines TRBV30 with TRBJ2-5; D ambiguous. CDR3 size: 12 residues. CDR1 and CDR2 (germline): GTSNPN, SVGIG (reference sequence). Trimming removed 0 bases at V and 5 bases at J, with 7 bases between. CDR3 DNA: TGTGCCTGGAGTGTACAGAGGGAGACCCAGTACTTC. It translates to CAWSVQRETQYF.

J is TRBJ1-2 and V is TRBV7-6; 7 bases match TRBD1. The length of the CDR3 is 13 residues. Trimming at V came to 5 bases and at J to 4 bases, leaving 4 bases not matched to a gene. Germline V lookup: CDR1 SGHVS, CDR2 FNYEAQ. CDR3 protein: CASSADRSYGYTF. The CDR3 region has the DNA TGTGCCAGCAGCGCGGACAGGTCCTATGGCTACACCTTC.

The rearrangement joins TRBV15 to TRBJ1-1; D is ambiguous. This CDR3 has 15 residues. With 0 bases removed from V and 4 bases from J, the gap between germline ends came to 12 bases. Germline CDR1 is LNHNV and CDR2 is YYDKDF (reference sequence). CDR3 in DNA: TGTGCCACCAGCAGAGATCCGCAGCGGACCACTGAAGCTTTCTTT. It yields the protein CATSRDPQRTTEAFF.

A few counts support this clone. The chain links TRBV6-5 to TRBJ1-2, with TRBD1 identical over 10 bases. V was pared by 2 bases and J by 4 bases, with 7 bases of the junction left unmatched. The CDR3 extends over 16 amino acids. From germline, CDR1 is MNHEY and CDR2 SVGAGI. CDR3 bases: TGTGCCAGCAGTTACACCAGGACAGGGGGTGGCTATGGCTACACCTTC. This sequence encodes CASSYTRTGGGYGYTF.

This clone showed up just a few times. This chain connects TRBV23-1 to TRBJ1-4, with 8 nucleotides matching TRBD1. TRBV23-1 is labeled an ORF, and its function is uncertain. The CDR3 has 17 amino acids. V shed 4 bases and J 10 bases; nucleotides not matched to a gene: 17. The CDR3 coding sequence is TGCGCCAGCAGTCCCTTTGACTCAGGGGGCGCGCTGAGAAAACTGTTTTTT. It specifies CASSPFDSGGALRKLFF.

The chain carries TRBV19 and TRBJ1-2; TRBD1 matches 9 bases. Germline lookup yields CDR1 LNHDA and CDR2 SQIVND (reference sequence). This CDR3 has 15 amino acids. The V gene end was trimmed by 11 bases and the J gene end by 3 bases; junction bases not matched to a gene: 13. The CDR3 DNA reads TGTGCCTCCCAGGGACAGGGTGTTGGTTACTATGGCTACACCTTC. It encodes CASQGQGVGYYGYTF.

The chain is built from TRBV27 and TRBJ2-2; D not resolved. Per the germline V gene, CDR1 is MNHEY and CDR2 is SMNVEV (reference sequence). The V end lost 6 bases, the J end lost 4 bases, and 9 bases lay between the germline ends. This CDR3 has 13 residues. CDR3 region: CASRRSGTGELFF. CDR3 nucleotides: TGTGCCAGCAGACGATCTGGCACCGGGGAGCTGTTTTTT.

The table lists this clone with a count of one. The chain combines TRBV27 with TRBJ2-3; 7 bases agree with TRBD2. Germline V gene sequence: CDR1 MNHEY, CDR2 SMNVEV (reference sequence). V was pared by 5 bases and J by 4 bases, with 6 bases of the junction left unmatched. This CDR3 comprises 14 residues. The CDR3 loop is CASSLWTRSDTQYF. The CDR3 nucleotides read TGTGCCAGCAGTCTCTGGACTAGATCAGATACGCAGTATTTT.

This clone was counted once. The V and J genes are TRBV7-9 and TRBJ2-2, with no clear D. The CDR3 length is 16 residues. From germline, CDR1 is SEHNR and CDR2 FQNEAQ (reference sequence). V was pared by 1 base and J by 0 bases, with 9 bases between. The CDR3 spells CASSLGYGPNTGELFF. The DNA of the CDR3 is TGTGCCAGCAGCTTAGGTTACGGGCCGAACACCGGGGAGCTGTTTTTT.

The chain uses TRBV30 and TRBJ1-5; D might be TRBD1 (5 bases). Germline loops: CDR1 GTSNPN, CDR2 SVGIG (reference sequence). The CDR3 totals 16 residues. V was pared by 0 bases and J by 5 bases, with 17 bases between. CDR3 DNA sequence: TGTGCCTGGAGTGTAGGCCAGGGCAGGCGATATCAGCCCCAGCATTTT. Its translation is CAWSVGQGRRYQPQHF.

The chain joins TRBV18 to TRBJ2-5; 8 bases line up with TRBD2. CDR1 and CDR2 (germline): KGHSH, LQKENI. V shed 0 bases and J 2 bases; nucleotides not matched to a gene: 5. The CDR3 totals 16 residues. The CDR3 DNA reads TGTGCCAGCTCACCACCGCCAGCGGGAGCACAAGAGACCCAGTACTTC. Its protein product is CASSPPPAGAQETQYF. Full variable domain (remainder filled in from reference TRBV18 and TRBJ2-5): NAGVMQNPRHLVRRRGQEARLRCSPMKGHSHVYWYRQLPEEGLKFMVYLQKENIIDESGMPKERFSAEFPKEGPSILRIQQVVRGDSAAYFCASSPPPAGAQETQYFGPGTRLLVL.

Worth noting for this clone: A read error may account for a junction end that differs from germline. CDR3 protein: CASSQASGQGDNEQFF. The CDR3 coding sequence is TGTGCCAGCAGTCAAGCGTCGGGACAGGGTGACAATGAGCAGTTCTTC. The chain is built from TRBV6-1 and TRBJ2-1, with TRBD1 matching 9 bases. This CDR3 region has 16 residues. Germline lookup yields CDR1 MNHNS and CDR2 SASEGT.

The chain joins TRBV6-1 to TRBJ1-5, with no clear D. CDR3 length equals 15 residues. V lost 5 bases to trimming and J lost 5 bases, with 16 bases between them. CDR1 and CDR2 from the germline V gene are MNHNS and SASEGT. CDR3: CASSLRWDRDQPQHF. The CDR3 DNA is TGTGCCAGCAGTCTACGTTGGGATCGGGATCAGCCCCAGCATTTT.

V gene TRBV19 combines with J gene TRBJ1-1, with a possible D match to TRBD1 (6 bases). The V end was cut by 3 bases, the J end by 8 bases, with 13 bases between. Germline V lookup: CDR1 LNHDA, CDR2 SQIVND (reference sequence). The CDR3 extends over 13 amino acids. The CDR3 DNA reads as TGTGCCAGTAGTATGTGGGGGGCCGAGGAAGCTTTCTTT. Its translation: CASSMWGAEEAFF.

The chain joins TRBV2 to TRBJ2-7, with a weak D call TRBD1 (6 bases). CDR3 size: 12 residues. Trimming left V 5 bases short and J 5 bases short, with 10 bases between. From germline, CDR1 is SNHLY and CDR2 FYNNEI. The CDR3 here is CASSTGLHEQYF. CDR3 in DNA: TGTGCCAGCAGTACAGGGTTACACGAGCAGTACTTC. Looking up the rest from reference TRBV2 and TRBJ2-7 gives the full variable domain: EPEVTQTPSHQVTQMGQEVILRCVPISNHLYFYWYRQILGQKVEFLVSFYNNEISEKSEIFDDQFSVERPDGSNFTLKIRSTKLEDSAMYFCASSTGLHEQYFGPGTRLTVT.

The CDR3 reads CAPLVWRRAIAEKLFF. DNA for the CDR3: TGTGCCCCCCTAGTATGGAGGAGGGCGATTGCTGAAAAACTGTTTTTT. This chain joins TRBV19 and TRBJ1-4; no definite D call. Germline values: CDR1 LNHDA, CDR2 SQIVND (reference sequence). This CDR3 is 16 amino acids long. Trimming shortened V by 11 bases and J by 7 bases, and 26 bases separated the two germline ends.

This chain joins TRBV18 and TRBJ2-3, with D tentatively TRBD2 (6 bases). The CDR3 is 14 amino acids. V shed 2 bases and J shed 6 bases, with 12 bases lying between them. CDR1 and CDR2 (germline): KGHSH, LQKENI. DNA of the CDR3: TGTGCCAGCTCACCAACTGGGACTTCGGATACGCAGTATTTT. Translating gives CASSPTGTSDTQYF.

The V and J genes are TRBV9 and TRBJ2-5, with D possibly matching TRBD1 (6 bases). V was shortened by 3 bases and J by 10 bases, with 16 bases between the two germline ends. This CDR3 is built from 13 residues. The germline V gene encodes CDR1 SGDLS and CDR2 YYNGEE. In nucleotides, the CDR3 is TGTGCCAGCAGCGGGATGGGGGCCGGCGACCAGTACTTC. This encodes CASSGMGAGDQYF.

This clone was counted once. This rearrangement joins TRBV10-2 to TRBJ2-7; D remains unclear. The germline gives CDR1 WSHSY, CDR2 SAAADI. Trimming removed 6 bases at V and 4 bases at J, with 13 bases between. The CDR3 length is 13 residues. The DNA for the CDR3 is TGCGCCAGCAGCAGCGCTATGACTTACGAGCAGTACTTC. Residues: CASSSAMTYEQYF.

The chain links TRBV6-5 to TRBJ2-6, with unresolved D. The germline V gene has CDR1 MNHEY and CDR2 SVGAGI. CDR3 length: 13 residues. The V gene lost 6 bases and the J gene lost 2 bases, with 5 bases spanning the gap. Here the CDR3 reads CASSPPGANVLTF. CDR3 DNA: TGTGCCAGCAGCCCCCCTGGGGCCAACGTCCTGACTTTC.

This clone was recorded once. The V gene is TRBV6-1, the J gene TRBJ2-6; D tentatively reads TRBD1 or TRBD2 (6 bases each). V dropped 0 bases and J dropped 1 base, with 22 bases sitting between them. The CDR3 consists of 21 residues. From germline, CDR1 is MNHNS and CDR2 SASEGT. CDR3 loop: CASSEALSVGGQLSGANVLTF. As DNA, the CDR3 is TGTGCCAGCAGTGAAGCGCTAAGTGTCGGGGGCCAACTATCTGGGGCCAACGTCCTGACTTTC.

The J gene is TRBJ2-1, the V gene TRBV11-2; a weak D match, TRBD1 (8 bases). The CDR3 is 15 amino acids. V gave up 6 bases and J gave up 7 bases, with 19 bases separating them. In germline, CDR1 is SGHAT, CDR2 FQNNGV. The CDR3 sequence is CASSLARGRGNEQFF. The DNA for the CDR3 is TGTGCCAGCAGTCTAGCCAGGGGGCGGGGGAATGAGCAGTTCTTC.

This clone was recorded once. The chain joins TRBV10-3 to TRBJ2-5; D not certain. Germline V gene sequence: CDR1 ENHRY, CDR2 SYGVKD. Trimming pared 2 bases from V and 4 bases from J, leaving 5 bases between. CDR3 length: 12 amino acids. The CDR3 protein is CAISEPRETQYF. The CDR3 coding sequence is TGTGCCATCAGTGAGCCCCGAGAGACCCAGTACTTC.

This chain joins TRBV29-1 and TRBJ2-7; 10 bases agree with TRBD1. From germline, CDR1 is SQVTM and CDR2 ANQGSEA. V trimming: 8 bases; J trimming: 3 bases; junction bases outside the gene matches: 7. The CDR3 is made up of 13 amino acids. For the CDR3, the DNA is TGCAGCTTCCGGGGACAGGGGTTCTACGAGCAGTACTTC. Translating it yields CSFRGQGFYEQYF.

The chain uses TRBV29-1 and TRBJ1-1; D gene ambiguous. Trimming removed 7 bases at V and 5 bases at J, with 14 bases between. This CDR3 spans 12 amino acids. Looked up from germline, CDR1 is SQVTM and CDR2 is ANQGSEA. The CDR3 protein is CSALDPGTEAFF. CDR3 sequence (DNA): TGCAGCGCTTTGGATCCGGGGACTGAAGCTTTCTTT.

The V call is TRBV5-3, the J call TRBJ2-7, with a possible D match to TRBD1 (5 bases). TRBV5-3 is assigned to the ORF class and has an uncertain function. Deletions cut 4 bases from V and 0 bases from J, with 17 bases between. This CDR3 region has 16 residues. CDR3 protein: CARSPRKGVPSYEQYF. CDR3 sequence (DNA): TGTGCCAGAAGCCCTCGCAAAGGGGTCCCCTCCTACGAGCAGTACTTC.

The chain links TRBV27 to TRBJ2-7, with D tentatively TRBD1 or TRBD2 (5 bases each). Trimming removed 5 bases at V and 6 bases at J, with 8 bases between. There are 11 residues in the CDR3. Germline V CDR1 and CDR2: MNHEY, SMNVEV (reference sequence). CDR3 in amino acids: CASSPGTEQYF. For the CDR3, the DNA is TGTGCCAGCAGTCCCGGGACCGAGCAGTACTTC.

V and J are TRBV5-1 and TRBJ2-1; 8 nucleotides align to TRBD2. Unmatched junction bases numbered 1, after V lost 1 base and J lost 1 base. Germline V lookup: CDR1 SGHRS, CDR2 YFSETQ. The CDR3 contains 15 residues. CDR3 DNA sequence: TGCGCCAGCAGCTTGAGCGGGGGTTCCTACAATGAGCAGTTCTTC. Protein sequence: CASSLSGGSYNEQFF.